Listed below are T cell receptor beta chains from one sample, sequenced in a study of T cell repertoires in cytomegalovirus infection. TCRdb re-analysed the reads in MiXCR, keeping a single row per CDR3 protein. The repertoire holds some 400,000 distinct CDR3 sequences, with approximately 33% as singletons. Material: PBMCs. The receptors originated from a human donor in good health (CMV status not recorded). Some clones in this sample may be carry-over from other donors' samples. The CDR3 runs from the conserved cysteine through the conserved F or W. D genes are given only for firm matches. The size field is filled for only some rows; it gives once, few, many or a size class.

CASSLRKNYCDTF | TGTGCCAGCAGCTTGAGGAAGAACTATTGCGACACCTTC | TRBV7-2 | - | TRBJ1-2 | -
CATKERYNSPLHF | TGTGCCACTAAAGAAAGATATAATTCACCCCTCCACTTT | TRBV19 | few | TRBJ1-6 | -
CSARDGFPQPQHF | TGCAGTGCTAGAGATGGTTTCCCTCAGCCCCAGCATTTT | TRBV20-1 | - | TRBJ1-5 | -
CASSQEWPARQYNSPLHF | TGCGCCAGCAGCCAAGAATGGCCAGCCCGACAGTATAATTCACCCCTCCACTTT | TRBV4-3 | - | TRBJ1-6 | -
CASSLGHLNTEAFF | TGTGCCAGCAGCTTAGGACACCTGAACACTGAAGCTTTCTTT | TRBV7-2 | many | TRBJ1-1 | -
CSPSTTTGYHEQYF | TGCAGTCCGTCGACTACCACAGGGTACCACGAGCAGTACTTC | TRBV20-1 | - | TRBJ2-7 | -
CSAQKFTGGSGNSPLHF | TGCAGTGCCCAAAAATTCACAGGGGGTAGTGGTAATTCACCCCTCCACTTT | TRBV20-1 | - | TRBJ1-6 | TRBD1
CASSLKAGDYGYTF | TGTGCCAGCAGCTTAAAGGCAGGGGACTATGGCTACACCTTC | TRBV7-6 | many | TRBJ1-2 | -
CSVDRLRYGYTF | TGCAGCGTTGACAGGCTTCGCTATGGCTACACCTTC | TRBV29-1 | - | TRBJ1-2 | -
CASGGPGSYEQYF | TGTGCCAGCGGGGGACCGGGGTCCTACGAGCAGTACTTC | TRBV7-2 | many | TRBJ2-7 | -
CATSRGGGPGETQYF | TGTGCCACCAGCAGGGGCGGGGGTCCCGGAGAGACCCAGTACTTC | TRBV15 | few | TRBJ2-5 | TRBD2
CASRENTEAFF | TGTGCCAGCCGCGAGAACACTGAAGCTTTCTTT | TRBV12-3/TRBV12-4 | many | TRBJ1-1 | -
CASSLALMDSDYSNQPQHF | TGTGCCAGCAGCTTAGCGCTAATGGACAGTGACTATAGCAATCAGCCCCAGCATTTT | TRBV7-8 | many | TRBJ1-5 | -
CASSRQGGGYGYTF | TGTGCCAGCAGCCGACAGGGTGGCGGCTATGGCTACACCTTC | TRBV12-3/TRBV12-4 | - | TRBJ1-2 | TRBD1
CSARDKTGYDQPQHF | TGCAGTGCTAGAGATAAGACAGGGTACGATCAGCCCCAGCATTTT | TRBV20-1 | few | TRBJ1-5 | TRBD1
CASSVGGQGPTDTQYF | TGTGCCAGCAGCGTAGGAGGACAGGGGCCCACAGATACGCAGTATTTT | TRBV9 | - | TRBJ2-3 | TRBD1
CASSSPGLAVSSYNEQFF | TGTGCCAGCAGTAGTCCTGGACTAGCGGTTAGCTCCTACAATGAGCAGTTCTTC | TRBV7-9 | - | TRBJ2-1 | TRBD2
CASSPSGSSTDTQYF | TGTGCTAGCAGCCCATCGGGCTCATCCACAGATACGCAGTATTTT | TRBV7-7 | - | TRBJ2-3 | -
CASSFGQGGSPLHF | TGTGCCAGCAGCTTCGGTCAGGGTGGTTCACCCCTCCACTTT | TRBV5-5 | - | TRBJ1-6 | -
CATRETGQYYEQYF | TGTGCCACCAGGGAAACGGGACAGTACTACGAGCAGTACTTC | TRBV24-1 | few | TRBJ2-7 | TRBD1
CASSFLAQETQYF | TGTGCCAGCAGCTTCTTAGCTCAGGAGACCCAGTACTTC | TRBV7-2 | many | TRBJ2-5 | -
CVSGGTGRSSYNEQFF | TGTGTCAGCGGTGGAACGGGGCGCAGCTCCTACAATGAGCAGTTCTTC | TRBV19 | - | TRBJ2-1 | -
CASSVGSWETQYF | TGTGCCAGCAGCGTAGGGTCATGGGAGACCCAGTACTTC | TRBV9 | - | TRBJ2-5 | -
CASSFDRPISPLHF | TGTGCCAGCAGTTTCGATCGGCCCATTTCACCCCTCCACTTT | TRBV6-8 | - | TRBJ1-6 | -
CASRPSGFSRTNQPQHF | TGTGCCAGCAGACCTTCTGGGTTCTCAAGGACCAATCAGCCCCAGCATTTT | TRBV28 | few | TRBJ1-5 | -
CASSHPMGRLFF | TGCGCCAGCAGCCACCCCATGGGGAGACTGTTTTTT | TRBV4-1 | many | TRBJ1-4 | -
CASSQGNRGGGYTF | TGTGCCAGCAGCCAAGGGAACAGGGGGGGGGGCTACACCTTC | TRBV3-1 | - | TRBJ1-2 | TRBD1
CASRGFATNEKLFF | TGTGCCAGCAGGGGTTTCGCAACTAATGAAAAACTGTTTTTT | TRBV7-2 | many | TRBJ1-4 | -
CASSPGPSGTEAFF | TGTGCCAGCAGCCCTGGACCGTCGGGGACTGAAGCTTTCTTT | TRBV5-6 | once | TRBJ1-1 | -
CASSLNWGDTEKLFF | TGTGCCAGCAGCTTAAACTGGGGTGACACTGAAAAACTGTTTTTT | TRBV7-8 | few | TRBJ1-4 | -
CASSQAGHTNYNEQFF | TGTGCCAGCAGCCAGGCAGGACACACTAACTACAATGAGCAGTTCTTC | TRBV14 | - | TRBJ2-1 | -
CATSDAGTGGSHNEQFF | TGTGCCACCAGTGACGCCGGGACAGGGGGTAGCCACAATGAGCAGTTCTTC | TRBV24-1 | few | TRBJ2-1 | TRBD1
CASRKQGRGNQPQHF | TGTGCCAGCAGGAAACAGGGGAGAGGCAATCAGCCCCAGCATTTT | TRBV12-3/TRBV12-4 | - | TRBJ1-5 | TRBD1
CASSLAETGVTKTQYF | TGTGCCAGCAGCTTAGCGGAAACAGGGGTAACGAAGACCCAGTACTTC | TRBV7-8 | many | TRBJ2-5 | TRBD1
CASSEGPGGSAYGYTF | TGTGCCAGCAGCGAAGGGCCAGGGGGCTCGGCTTATGGCTACACCTTC | TRBV7-3 | - | TRBJ1-2 | TRBD1
CASVRQGAVYGYTF | TGTGCCAGCGTACGTCAGGGGGCTGTTTATGGCTACACCTTC | TRBV5-6 | few | TRBJ1-2 | TRBD1
CASGRQKGVTEAFF | TGTGCCAGCGGACGTCAGAAGGGTGTCACTGAAGCTTTCTTT | TRBV27 | - | TRBJ1-1 | -
CATSRDRDSNTGELFF | TGTGCCACCAGCAGAGATCGAGACTCGAACACCGGGGAGCTGTTTTTT | TRBV15 | few | TRBJ2-2 | -
CASSSGTSVYNEQFF | TGTGCCAGCAGCTCCGGGACTAGTGTTTACAATGAGCAGTTCTTC | TRBV11-2 | - | TRBJ2-1 | TRBD2
CSAYRLNYGYTF | TGCAGTGCCTACAGATTAAACTATGGCTACACCTTC | TRBV20-1 | few | TRBJ1-2 | -
CAWGRGTDNAGELFF | TGTGCCTGGGGCCGAGGTACAGACAACGCCGGGGAGCTGTTTTTT | TRBV30 | many | TRBJ2-2 | -
CSARDLLTSTDTQYF | TGCAGTGCTAGAGATCTTTTAACTAGCACAGATACGCAGTATTTT | TRBV20-1 | - | TRBJ2-3 | -
CASSQVGQGTYEQYF | TGTGCCAGCAGCCAAGTGGGACAGGGGACCTACGAGCAGTACTTC | TRBV14 | - | TRBJ2-7 | TRBD1
CASSPLSQGSYEQYF | TGTGCCAGCTCACCTCTGTCCCAGGGCTCCTACGAGCAGTACTTC | TRBV18 | few | TRBJ2-7 | -
CASSFWNRLSYTF | TGTGCCAGCAGTTTTTGGAACAGGCTTAGCTACACCTTC | TRBV12-3/TRBV12-4 | - | TRBJ1-2 | -
CDSSPGDYGYTF | TGTGACAGCAGCCCGGGAGACTATGGCTACACCTTC | TRBV5-6 | - | TRBJ1-2 | -
CASSLDPGIITYNEQFF | TGTGCCAGCAGCTTAGATCCAGGAATTATCACCTACAATGAGCAGTTCTTC | TRBV7-8 | many | TRBJ2-1 | -
CASSYSADRKNTGELFF | TGTGCCAGCAGTTACTCTGCGGACAGGAAAAACACCGGGGAGCTGTTTTTT | TRBV6-2/TRBV6-3 | - | TRBJ2-2 | TRBD1
CAISFLQGERGTQYF | TGTGCCATCAGCTTCCTACAGGGGGAGAGAGGGACCCAGTACTTC | TRBV7-9 | - | TRBJ2-5 | TRBD1
CASSLALGQVTGELFF | TGTGCCAGCAGCTTAGCGCTGGGACAGGTCACCGGGGAGCTGTTTTTT | TRBV7-2 | many | TRBJ2-2 | TRBD1
CASSRVRYNEQFF | TGTGCCAGCAGCCGGGTAAGGTACAATGAGCAGTTCTTC | TRBV3-1 | few | TRBJ2-1 | -
CASSEQGSTNEKLFF | TGTGCCAGCAGTGAACAAGGATCAACTAATGAAAAACTGTTTTTT | TRBV6-1 | few | TRBJ1-4 | -
CASSQTGKGEKLFF | TGTGCCAGCAGTCAGACAGGGAAGGGTGAAAAACTGTTTTTT | TRBV6-1 | few | TRBJ1-4 | TRBD1
CASSLALGQGSSTEAFF | TGTGCCAGCAGCTTAGCCCTCGGACAGGGATCTTCCACTGAAGCTTTCTTT | TRBV7-6 | many | TRBJ1-1 | TRBD1
CASSLTGGGSPLHF | TGTGCCAGCAGTTTAACGGGGGGGGGCTCACCCCTCCACTTT | TRBV12-3/TRBV12-4 | many | TRBJ1-6 | -
CASSLVPTSGSANEQFF | TGTGCCAGCAGCTTAGTACCCACTAGCGGGTCGGCCAATGAGCAGTTCTTC | TRBV7-8 | many | TRBJ2-1 | TRBD2
CASSHTGTSNQPQHF | TGTGCCAGCAGTCACACCGGGACCTCAAATCAGCCCCAGCATTTT | TRBV28 | few | TRBJ1-5 | -
CASSSLAGVDEQYF | TGTGCCAGCAGCTCCTTAGCGGGGGTGGACGAGCAGTACTTC | TRBV7-2 | - | TRBJ2-7 | TRBD2